This TCR beta chain was captured by sequencing in a study of OX40 agonist ivuxolimab in advanced cancers. Profiled with immunoSEQ multiplex PCR; TCRdb holds only in-frame clones, not every one. The repertoire includes some 85,000 clones, around nine tenths of them detected once, and 0.24% sits in the top ten. Losses at the gene ends were 1 base for V and 2 bases for J; bases not matched to a gene: 3. The CDR3 is 15 residues long. Germline CDR1 SGHTA, CDR2 FQGNSA. The receptor's source is an adult with an advanced solid tumor such as melanoma, head and neck, liver or kidney cancer. Here the sequenced sample was CD4+ or CD8+ T cells sorted from blood, taken in a trial of the OX40 agonist ivuxolimab. The chain employs TRBV7-2 and TRBJ2-5, with TRBD2 identical over 8 bases. CDR3 protein: CASSLGGGRQETQYF. CDR3 DNA: TGTGCCAGCAGCTTAGGCGGCGGGAGGCAAGAGACCCAGTACTTC.